This T cell receptor (beta chain) derives from a study of cytomegalovirus exposure and HLA in healthy donors. V trimming: 1 base; J trimming: 6 bases; junction bases outside the gene matches: 2. The CDR3 is 13 residues long. Germline V lookup: CDR1 SGHDT, CDR2 YYEEEE. Primers included in the PCR were 60 Vbeta and 13 Jbeta primers. The repertoire was sequenced with immunoSEQ multiplex PCR; TCRdb's copy has only in-frame clones and lacks some. The sample records around 120,000 clones, 65% to 85% being singletons. Sample: PBMCs. The genes are TRBV5-6 and TRBJ1-2; 8 bases match TRBD1. This TCR was sampled from a boy between 10 and 17 years old in good health and CMV-seronegative. The CDR3 DNA sequence: TGTGCCAGCAGCTTGTCCAGGGGGCATGGCTACACCTTC. Amino acid sequence: CASSLSRGHGYTF.